This TCR beta chain is drawn from a study of T-cell reconstitution after alpha-beta-depleted transplantation in children. The CDR3 has 14 residues. Germline V gives CDR1 SGHDN, CDR2 FVKESK. V shed 1 base and J shed 3 bases, with 9 bases lying between them. A TCRbeta library incorporating unique molecular identifiers was prepared. TCRdb re-analysed the PCR reads in MiXCR, keeping a single row per CDR3 protein. The sample includes around 200,000 distinct CDR3 sequences, roughly 7.5% of them seen just once. The source material was PBMCs from the stem cell graft donor, sampled from the stem cell graft. The chain carries TRBV14 and TRBJ2-5; D is ambiguous. The sequence derives from a human donor who donated a stem cell graft to a child with Wiskott-Aldrich syndrome. The CDR3 loop is CASSQGGRKETQYF. CDR3 DNA: TGTGCCAGCAGCCAAGGAGGACGAAAAGAGACCCAGTACTTC.